A single sample is the source of the 23 T cell receptor beta chains below, sequenced in a study of graft-versus-host responses after intestinal transplantation. The method was immunoSEQ multiplex PCR; TCRdb's version includes in-frame clones alone and lacks a portion of them. The repertoire has over 10,000 clones, approximately 93% of them found once; the top ten carry 4% to 5.5%. The input for sequencing was PBMCs, taken about 34 months after intestinal transplantation. The receptors stem from a human patient who received an intestinal transplant, so some T cells may come from the graft donor.

The chain is built from TRBV11-2 and TRBJ1-3; D call uncertain. Germline values: CDR1 SGHAT, CDR2 FQNNGV. The length of the CDR3 is 15 residues. Trimming stripped 1 base from V and 4 bases from J, with 11 bases between. The CDR3 sequence: CASSLVVQKGNTIYF. The CDR3 coding sequence is TGTGCCAGCAGCTTAGTGGTCCAGAAAGGAAACACCATATATTTT.

CDR3 DNA sequence: TGTGCCAGCACACCGGTCGGGCTTCTGAACACTGAAGCTTTCTTT. Encoded protein: CASTPVGLLNTEAFF. The chain couples TRBV6-9 to TRBJ1-1; no definite D call. With 7 bases removed from V and 0 bases from J, the gap between germline ends came to 15 bases. Germline V gene lookup returns CDR1 MNHGY and CDR2 SVAAGI. This CDR3 region has 15 residues.

The genes are TRBV2 and TRBJ1-6; D gene ambiguous. CDR3 length equals 12 residues. The germline V gene encodes CDR1 SNHLY and CDR2 FYNNEI. The V end was cut by 6 bases, the J end by 10 bases, with 10 bases between. DNA for the CDR3: TGTGCCAGCAGCCCGACCGGATCACCCCTCCACTTT. This gives the protein CASSPTGSPLHF.

This rearrangement joins TRBV9 to TRBJ1-2; a possible D gene is TRBD1 (6 bases). The germline CDR1 and CDR2 sequences are SGDLS and YYNGEE. This CDR3 spans 16 amino acids. Trimming took off 0 bases at V and 5 bases at J, with 17 bases between the two ends. The CDR3 sequence is CASSVEPAQGGYGYTF. The CDR3 DNA reads as TGTGCCAGCAGCGTAGAACCGGCACAGGGAGGGTATGGCTACACCTTC.

The chain couples TRBV5-1 to TRBJ2-1, with 9 positions matching TRBD2. CDR1 is SGHRS and CDR2 is YFSETQ in the germline V gene. The CDR3 runs 13 residues. The trim removed 0 bases at V and 12 bases at J, leaving 4 bases unmatched. The CDR3 DNA follows: TGCGCCAGCAGCTTGGAGCGGGGGGCCGCGCAGTTCTTC. Residues: CASSLERGAAQFF.

V gene TRBV27 combines with J gene TRBJ1-5; D not resolved. Germline-derived CDR1 and CDR2 are MNHEY and SMNVEV (reference sequence). V was trimmed by 5 bases and J by 7 bases, leaving 9 bases between them. The CDR3 has 12 amino acids. The DNA for the CDR3 is TGTGCCAGCAGTAAAGGAGGACAGCCCCAGCATTTT. Residues: CASSKGGQPQHF.

This rearrangement joins TRBV5-4 to TRBJ2-7; TRBD2 might be the D (5 bases). The CDR3 covers 13 residues. CDR1 is SGHNT, CDR2 YYREEE, per germline (reference sequence). The ends were cut back, 4 bases at V and 3 bases at J, with 11 bases in the middle. CDR3 sequence: CASSPAGHYEQYF. CDR3 coding DNA: TGTGCCAGCAGCCCCGCGGGCCACTACGAGCAGTACTTC.

The rearrangement links TRBV21-1 to TRBJ2-5. TRBV21-1 is a pseudogene segment. The CDR3 extends over 13 amino acids. The CDR3 DNA is TGTGCCAGCACCCAAATTGGGGGTGAGACCCAGTACTTC. Translated: CASTQIGGETQYF.

The table lists this clone with a few counts. The gene calls are TRBV7-9 and TRBJ2-5; the D call may be TRBD1 or TRBD2 (6 bases each). V was trimmed by 8 bases and J by 4 bases, leaving 14 bases between them. This CDR3 has 13 residues. Germline-derived CDR1 and CDR2 are SEHNR and FQNEAQ (reference sequence). The CDR3 loop reads CASHTQGGETQYF. As DNA, the CDR3 is TGTGCCAGCCATACACAGGGAGGAGAGACCCAGTACTTC.

The gene calls are TRBV18 and TRBJ2-7; D is ambiguous. Per the germline V gene, CDR1 is KGHSH and CDR2 is LQKENI. The germline V and J ends were trimmed by 3 bases and 0 bases, with 9 bases remaining between them. The CDR3 extends over 14 amino acids. The CDR3 loop is CASSPDRSSYEQYF. The CDR3 bases are TGTGCCAGCTCACCGGACCGGAGCTCCTACGAGCAGTACTTC.

V usage is TRBV5-1 and J usage is TRBJ2-2, with D possibly TRBD1 on 6 matching bases. This CDR3 is 16 amino acids long. Germline CDR1 SGHRS, CDR2 YFSETQ. The V end was cut by 4 bases, the J end by 4 bases, with 17 bases between. The CDR3 sequence: CASSPPGTPFTGELFF. The CDR3 DNA is TGCGCCAGCAGCCCGCCGGGGACACCCTTCACCGGGGAGCTGTTTTTT.

The chain couples TRBV5-5 to TRBJ1-2, with TRBD1 as a possible D gene (6 bases). The CDR3 length is 16 residues. Germline V CDR1 and CDR2: SGHKS, YYEKEE (reference sequence). The ends were cut back, 1 base at V and 8 bases at J, with 21 bases in the middle. The CDR3 loop reads CASSLYGGPGFLGYTF. CDR3 nucleotide sequence: TGTGCCAGCAGCTTGTACGGGGGCCCCGGGTTCCTCGGCTACACCTTC.

The chain joins TRBV7-6 to TRBJ1-1; D might be TRBD1 (6 bases). The CDR3 totals 14 residues. V was cut by 1 base and J by 9 bases, with 15 bases left in between. CDR1 SGHVS and CDR2 FNYEAQ come from the germline V gene. The CDR3 coding sequence is TGTGCCAGCAGCTTAGGGGACAAGGCCGAAAAAGCTTTCTTT. Translating it yields CASSLGDKAEKAFF.

The chain uses TRBV2 and TRBJ2-5; TRBD1 or TRBD2 may be the D gene (5 bases each). CDR3 size: 13 residues. The V end lost 6 bases, the J end lost 5 bases, and 13 bases lay between the germline ends. Germline CDR1 and CDR2: SNHLY and FYNNEI. In nucleotides, the CDR3 is TGTGCCAGCAGGACCGGGGCCGGGGAGACCCAGTACTTC. Encoded protein: CASRTGAGETQYF. Combining the CDR3 with reference TRBV2 and TRBJ2-5 gives the whole variable domain EPEVTQTPSHQVTQMGQEVILRCVPISNHLYFYWYRQILGQKVEFLVSFYNNEISEKSEIFDDQFSVERPDGSNFTLKIRSTKLEDSAMYFCASRTGAGETQYFGPGTRLLVL.

The chain uses TRBV6-5 and TRBJ1-2; perhaps TRBD1 as D (5 bases). The CDR3 loop spans 13 amino acids. The V gene lost 5 bases and the J gene lost 2 bases, with 9 bases spanning the gap. CDR1 and CDR2 from the germline V gene are MNHEY and SVGAGI. The CDR3 DNA follows: TGTGCCAGCAGTCCTCGGGGCAACTATGGCTACACCTTC. Protein product: CASSPRGNYGYTF.

V usage is TRBV4-1 and J usage is TRBJ1-1; D is uncertain. Germline CDR1 is MGHRA and CDR2 is YSYEKL. Trimming removed 4 bases from V and 5 bases from J, with 8 bases in between. This CDR3 spans 12 amino acids. The CDR3 sequence is CASSPGWTEAFF. The DNA of the CDR3 is TGCGCCAGCAGCCCGGGATGGACTGAAGCTTTCTTT.

V and J are TRBV7-3 and TRBJ1-5; D is ambiguous. The CDR3 consists of 12 residues. With 2 bases removed from V and 6 bases from J, the gap between germline ends came to 5 bases. Germline V gives CDR1 SGHTA, CDR2 FQGTGA. The CDR3 spells CASSLFSQPQHF. The CDR3 coding sequence is TGTGCCAGCAGCTTATTTAGTCAGCCCCAGCATTTT.

V gene TRBV5-1 combines with J gene TRBJ2-3, with a possible D match to TRBD1 (6 bases). Deletions cut 3 bases from V and 3 bases from J, with 11 bases between. The length of the CDR3 is 14 residues. The germline V gene encodes CDR1 SGHRS and CDR2 YFSETQ. The CDR3 nucleotides read TGCGCCAGCAGCTGGGGCCAGGGGACAGATACGCAGTATTTT. Its protein product is CASSWGQGTDTQYF.

The CDR3 bases are TGTGCCACCAGCAGAGGGGGGTTAGGCTCACCCCTCCACTTT. Amino acids: CATSRGGLGSPLHF. The rearrangement links TRBV15 to TRBJ1-6; TRBD1 might be the D (5 bases). The CDR3 loop spans 14 amino acids. V was clipped by 1 base and J by 10 bases, with 11 bases between them. The germline V gene encodes CDR1 LNHNV and CDR2 YYDKDF (reference sequence).

This chain links TRBV7-6 with TRBJ2-2; 10 bases line up with TRBD2. From germline, CDR1 is SGHVS and CDR2 FNYEAQ. Trimming took 1 base from V and 3 from J; bases not matched to a gene: 5. CDR3 length: 17 residues. The CDR3: CASSLVGSGGYTGELFF. CDR3 coding DNA: TGTGCCAGCAGCTTAGTTGGTAGCGGGGGGTACACCGGGGAGCTGTTTTTT.

This rearrangement joins TRBV6-9 to TRBJ1-2, with D tentatively TRBD1 (6 bases). Germline lookup yields CDR1 MNHGY and CDR2 SVAAGI. Trimming removed 3 bases at V and 2 bases at J, with 10 bases between. The CDR3 loop spans 14 amino acids. CDR3 in amino acids: CASSYNRDNYGYTF. DNA of the CDR3: TGTGCCAGCAGTTACAACAGGGACAACTATGGCTACACCTTC.

The gene calls are TRBV11-2 and TRBJ2-2; D call uncertain. V gave up 0 bases and J gave up 3 bases, with 14 bases separating them. Looked up from germline, CDR1 is SGHAT and CDR2 is FQNNGV. The length of the CDR3 is 17 residues. The DNA for the CDR3 is TGTGCCAGCAGCTTAGAGGGTGCGACCGTAGACACCGGGGAGCTGTTTTTT. Its translation is CASSLEGATVDTGELFF.

This clone was seen a single time. CDR3 protein: CASPGGAEAFF. The CDR3 coding sequence is TGTGCCAGCCCAGGGGGGGCTGAAGCTTTCTTT. V gene TRBV6-5 combines with J gene TRBJ1-1, with 7 positions matching TRBD1. With 8 bases clipped from V and 6 bases from J, the junction kept 3 bases outside the gene matches. The CDR3 runs to 11 residues. Germline V gene sequence: CDR1 MNHEY, CDR2 SVGAGI.